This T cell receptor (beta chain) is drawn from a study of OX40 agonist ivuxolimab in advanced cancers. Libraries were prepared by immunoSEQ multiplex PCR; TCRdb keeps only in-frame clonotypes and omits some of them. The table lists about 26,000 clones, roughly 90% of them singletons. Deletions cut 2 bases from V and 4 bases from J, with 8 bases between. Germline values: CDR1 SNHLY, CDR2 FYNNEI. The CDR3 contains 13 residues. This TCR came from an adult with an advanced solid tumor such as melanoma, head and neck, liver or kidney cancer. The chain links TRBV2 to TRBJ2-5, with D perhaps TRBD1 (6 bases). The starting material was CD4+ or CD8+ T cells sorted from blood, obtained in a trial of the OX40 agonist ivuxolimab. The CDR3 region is CASSETGIETQYF. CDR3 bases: TGTGCCAGCAGTGAAACAGGGATAGAGACCCAGTACTTC.